This TCR beta chain originates from a study of early T cells in non-severe SARS-CoV-2 infection. The germline V gene has CDR1 SGHNT and CDR2 YENEEA. The J segment lost 6 bases and the V segment lost 5 bases, leaving 6 bases of the junction unmatched. The CDR3 length is 14 residues. TCRdb called the 5' RACE reads again in MiXCR, with one record for every CDR3 protein. The profile shows tens of thousands of distinct CDR3 sequences, roughly 6.8% of them singletons. The receptor was isolated from an adult who was a healthcare worker with PCR-confirmed SARS-CoV-2 infection or an uninfected control (not recorded which). The V gene is TRBV11-3, the J gene TRBJ2-3; 9 bases align to TRBD2. The specimen was whole blood, collected at baseline. The CDR3 sequence: CASSPRSGRDTQYF. DNA of the CDR3: TGTGCCAGCAGCCCCCGGAGCGGGAGGGATACGCAGTATTTT. The whole variable domain, filled in from reference TRBV11-3 and TRBJ2-3, reads EAGVVQSPRYKIIEKKQPVAFWCNPISGHNTLYWYLQNLGQGPELLIRYENEEAVDDSQLPKDRFSAERLKGVDSTLKIQPAELGDSAVYLCASSPRSGRDTQYFGPGTRLTVL.